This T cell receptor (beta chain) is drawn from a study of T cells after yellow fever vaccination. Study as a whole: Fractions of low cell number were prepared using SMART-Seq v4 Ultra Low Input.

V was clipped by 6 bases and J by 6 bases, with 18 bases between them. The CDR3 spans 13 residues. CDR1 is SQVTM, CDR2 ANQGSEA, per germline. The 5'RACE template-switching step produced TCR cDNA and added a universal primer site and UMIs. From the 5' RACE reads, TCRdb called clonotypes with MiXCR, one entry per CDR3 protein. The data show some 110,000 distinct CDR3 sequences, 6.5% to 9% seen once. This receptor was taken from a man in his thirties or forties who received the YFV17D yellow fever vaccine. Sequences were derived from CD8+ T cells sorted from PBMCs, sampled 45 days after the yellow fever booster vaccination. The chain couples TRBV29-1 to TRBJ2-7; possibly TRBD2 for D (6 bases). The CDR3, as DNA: TGCAGCGTCCCGGACGGGCCCGGGGGCGAGCAGTACTTC. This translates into CSVPDGPGGEQYF.